What follows describes a single T cell receptor beta chain. The record originates from a study of identical twins. CDR1 and CDR2 from the germline V gene are MRHNA and SNTAGT. The CDR3 is made up of 16 amino acids. Trimming at V came to 0 bases and at J to 5 bases, leaving 5 bases not matched to a gene. In TCRdb, the 5' RACE reads were re-called with MiXCR into one record per CDR3 protein. The data hold 400,000 to 650,000 distinct CDR3 sequences, with less than 25% observed a single time. These data also formed part of another study, on T cells expressing NK-cell markers.

What was sequenced was CD4+ T cells sorted from blood. This chain uses TRBV6-4 with TRBJ2-1, with TRBD2 matching over 9 bases. The source of this sequence is a woman aged 18-29 years in good health. CDR3 in amino acids: CASSDSARGGDNEQFF. The CDR3 DNA follows: TGTGCCAGCAGTGACTCAGCCCGCGGGGGGGACAATGAGCAGTTCTTC.